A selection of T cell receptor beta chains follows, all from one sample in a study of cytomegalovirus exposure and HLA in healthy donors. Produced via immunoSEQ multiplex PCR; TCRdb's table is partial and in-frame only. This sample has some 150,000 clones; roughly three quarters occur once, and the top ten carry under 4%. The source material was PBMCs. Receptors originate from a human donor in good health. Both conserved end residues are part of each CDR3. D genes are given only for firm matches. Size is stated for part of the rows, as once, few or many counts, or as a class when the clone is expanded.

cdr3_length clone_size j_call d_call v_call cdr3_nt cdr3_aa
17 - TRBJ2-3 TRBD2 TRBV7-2 TGTGCCAGCAGCTTAGTCCCTACCGGGGGGGCCGGAGATACGCAGTATTTT CASSLVPTGGAGDTQYF
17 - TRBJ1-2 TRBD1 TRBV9 TGTGCCAGCAGCGTAGTGCCCGGGACAGGGAGCTCTTATGGCTACACCTTC CASSVVPGTGSSYGYTF
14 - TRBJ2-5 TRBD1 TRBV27 TGTGCCAGCAGCCCACAGGGGTACCAAGAGACCCAGTACTTC CASSPQGYQETQYF
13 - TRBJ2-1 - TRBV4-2 TGTGCCAGCAGCCAAGATCCCCCGTATGAGCAGTTCTTC CASSQDPPYEQFF
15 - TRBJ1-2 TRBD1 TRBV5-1 TGCGCCAGCAGCTTGGGGGACAGGGGGCCCGGTGGCTACACCTTC CASSLGDRGPGGYTF
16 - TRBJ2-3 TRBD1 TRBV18 TGTGCCAGCTCACCATTACAGGGGGCTGGCACAGATACGCAGTATTTT CASSPLQGAGTDTQYF
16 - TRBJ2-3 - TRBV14 TGTGCCAGCAGCCAATCCTTCGGGAGTAACACAGATACGCAGTATTTT CASSQSFGSNTDTQYF
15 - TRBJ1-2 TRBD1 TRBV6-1 TGTGCCAGCGCCGAAAACAGGGGGCGCGGCTATGGCTACACCTTC CASAENRGRGYGYTF
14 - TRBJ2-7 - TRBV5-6 TGTGCCAGCAGCTTGTCCGGGAGCTCCTACGAGCAGTACTTC CASSLSGSSYEQYF
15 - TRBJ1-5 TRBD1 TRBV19 TGTGCCAGTATAGTAGGGACAGCGGGCAATCAGCCCCAGCATTTT CASIVGTAGNQPQHF
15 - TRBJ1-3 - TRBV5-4 TGTGCCAGCAGCTTGGAGTCAGGGGCTGGAAACACCATATATTTT CASSLESGAGNTIYF
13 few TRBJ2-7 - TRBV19 TGTGCCAGTACGATGAGCGGAAATACGCTGCAGTACTTC CASTMSGNTLQYF
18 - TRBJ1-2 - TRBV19 TGTGCCAGTAGTCCCCTAGGAGCCTCCAGGAATCGGGGCTATGGCTACACCTTC CASSPLGASRNRGYGYTF
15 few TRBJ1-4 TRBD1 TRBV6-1 TGTGCCAGCAGTGAAGTTGGGACAGCAGGGGAAAAACTGTTTTTT CASSEVGTAGEKLFF
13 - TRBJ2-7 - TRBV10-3 TGTGCCATCGGTGTTGGCGGTACCTACGAGCAGTACTTC CAIGVGGTYEQYF
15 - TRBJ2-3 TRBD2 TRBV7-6 TGTGCCAGCAGCTTGGGTAGCGGGGGACCAGATACGCAGTATTTT CASSLGSGGPDTQYF
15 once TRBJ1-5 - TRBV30 TGTGCCTGGAGTGTACGCCAGGCCGGGGGTCAGCCCCAGCATTTT CAWSVRQAGGQPQHF
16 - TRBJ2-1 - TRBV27 TGTGCCAGCAGGATTAGCGGAAGTAGCTCCTACAATGAGCAGTTCTTC CASRISGSSSYNEQFF
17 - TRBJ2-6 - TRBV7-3 TGTGCCAGCAGCAACCCAGGACAACCTTCTGGGGCCAACGTCCTGACTTTC CASSNPGQPSGANVLTF
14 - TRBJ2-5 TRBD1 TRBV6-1 TGTGCCAGCAGAAAAGGGGGCGCAGGGGAGACCCAGTACTTC CASRKGGAGETQYF
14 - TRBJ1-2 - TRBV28 TGTGCCAGCAGTCACCTACAGGGACACTATGGCTACACCTTC CASSHLQGHYGYTF
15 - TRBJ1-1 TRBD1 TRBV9 TGTGCCAGCAGCGCGGGGGACAGGGGTGGAACTGAAGCTTTCTTT CASSAGDRGGTEAFF
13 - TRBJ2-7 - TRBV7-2 TGTGCCAGCAGCGTATACGGCGTCGGGGAGCAGTACTTC CASSVYGVGEQYF
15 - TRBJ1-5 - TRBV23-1 TGCGCCAGCAGTCACAGGGAATTTAGCAATCAGCCCCAGCATTTT CASSHREFSNQPQHF
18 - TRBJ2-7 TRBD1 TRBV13 TGTGCCAGCAGCTCCCGGACAGGAAGGGGGTACAGCTCCTACGAGCAGTACTTC CASSSRTGRGYSSYEQYF
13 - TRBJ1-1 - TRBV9 TGTGCCAGCAGCGGAAGCGGGATGACTGAAGCTTTCTTT CASSGSGMTEAFF
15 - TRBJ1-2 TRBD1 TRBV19 TGTGCCAGTAGTATTTGGCAGGGGGCTGACTATGGCTACACCTTC CASSIWQGADYGYTF
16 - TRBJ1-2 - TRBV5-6 TGTGCCAGCAGCTTGGTAGGGGTCAGCCGCGGCTTTGGCTACACCTTC CASSLVGVSRGFGYTF
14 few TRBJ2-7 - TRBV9 TGTGCCAGCAGCGTAGCGCCAACAGCCTACGAGCAGTACTTC CASSVAPTAYEQYF
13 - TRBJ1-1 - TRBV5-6 TGTGCCAGCAGCTTCGCAGTGAACACTGAAGCTTTCTTT CASSFAVNTEAFF
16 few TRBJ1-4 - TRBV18 TGTGCCAGCTCACGAAGAACGACAGTTACTAATGAAAAACTGTTTTTT CASSRRTTVTNEKLFF
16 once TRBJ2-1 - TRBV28 TGTGCCAGCAGAGGGAAGGGGGTCCTGAGGCACAATGAGCAGTTCTTC CASRGKGVLRHNEQFF
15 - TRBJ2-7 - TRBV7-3 TGTGCCAGCAGCCCCCCCGGGGAACACATCTACGAGCAGTACTTC CASSPPGEHIYEQYF
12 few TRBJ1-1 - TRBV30 TGTGCCTGGACACCACATTACACTGAAGCTTTCTTT CAWTPHYTEAFF
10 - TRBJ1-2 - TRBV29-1 TGCAGCGTTGAAAACTATGGCTACCCCTTC CSVENYGYPF
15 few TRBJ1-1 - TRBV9 TGTGCCAGCAGCGTGGGGGGGGTAACGAACACTGAAGCTTTCTTT CASSVGGVTNTEAFF
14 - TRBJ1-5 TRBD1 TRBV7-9 TGTGCCAGCAGCTTAGGGGGACAGGGTCAGCCCCAGCATTTT CASSLGGQGQPQHF
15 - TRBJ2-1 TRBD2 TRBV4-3 TGCGCCAGCAGCCAAAGACTAGCGGAGCCTGCCGAGCAGTTCTTC CASSQRLAEPAEQFF
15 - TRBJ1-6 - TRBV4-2 TGTGCCAGCAGCCAAATCACAGGACGCAATTCACCCCTCCACTTT CASSQITGRNSPLHF
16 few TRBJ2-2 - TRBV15 TGTGCCACCAGCAGAGATACCGACTACTACACCGGGGAGCTGTTTTTT CATSRDTDYYTGELFF
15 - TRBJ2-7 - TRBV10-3 TGTGCCATCCGAATCTCTCCTAGCGCGCACTACGAGCAGTACTTC CAIRISPSAHYEQYF
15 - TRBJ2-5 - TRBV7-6 TGTGCCAGCAGCTTAGATCGATCGGGAAAAGAGACCCAGTACTTC CASSLDRSGKETQYF
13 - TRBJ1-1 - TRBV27 TGTGCCAGCAGTGACAGGCTGAACACTGAAGCTTTCTTT CASSDRLNTEAFF
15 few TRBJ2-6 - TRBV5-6 TGTGCCAGCAGTCATACTAACTCTGGGGCCAACGTCCTGACTTTC CASSHTNSGANVLTF
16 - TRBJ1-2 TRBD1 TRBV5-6 TGTGCCAGCAGCTGGATCGACAGGGCGGGTGATGATGGCTACCCCTTC CASSWIDRAGDDGYPF
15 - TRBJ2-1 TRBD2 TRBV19 TGTGCCAGTAGGGCTAGCGGGGGGGGCCCCAATGAGCAGTTCTTC CASRASGGGPNEQFF
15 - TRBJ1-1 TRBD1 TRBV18 TGTGCCAGCTCACCCCACAGGGGGCAGGAGTTAGCAGCTTTCTTT CASSPHRGQELAAFF
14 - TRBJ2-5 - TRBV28 TGTGCCAGCAGTTCAGGGGGGATCCAAGAGACCCAGTACTTC CASSSGGIQETQYF
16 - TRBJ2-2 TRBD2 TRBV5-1 TGCGCCAGCAGCTTGGTACTAGCGGGCAACACCGGGGAGCTGTTTTTT CASSLVLAGNTGELFF
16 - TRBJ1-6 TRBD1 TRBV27 TGTGCCAGCAGAATACTTGGGACAGGGCTTAGTTCACCCCTCCACTTT CASRILGTGLSSPLHF
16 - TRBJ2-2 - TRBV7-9 TGTGCCAGCAGCCCGGCGTCGGGCGGGGCTACCGGGGAGCTGTTTTTT CASSPASGGATGELFF
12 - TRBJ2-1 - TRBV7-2 TGTGCCAGCAGCTCCAGGGGTCATGAGCAGTTCTTC CASSSRGHEQFF
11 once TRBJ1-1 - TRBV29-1 TGCAGCGTTGGGGAGGACCTCCGAGCTTTCTTT CSVGEDLRAFF
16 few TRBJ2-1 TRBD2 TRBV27 TGTGCCAGCAGTTTCAGCGGGAGTGGCTCCTACAATGAGCAGTTCTTC CASSFSGSGSYNEQFF
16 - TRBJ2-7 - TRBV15 TGTGCCACCAGCAGAGGAGACGGAGAACCAGTGAAAGAGCAGTACTTC CATSRGDGEPVKEQYF
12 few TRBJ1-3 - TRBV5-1 TGCGCCAGCAGCTTGAATTCCGACACCATATATTTT CASSLNSDTIYF
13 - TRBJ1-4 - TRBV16 TGTGCCAGCAGCCAAGGCAGGGAAGAAAAACTGTTTTTT CASSQGREEKLFF
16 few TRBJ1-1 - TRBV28 TGTGCCAGCAGCCCTCTCGGGAGTAGGGTGAACACTGAAGCTTTCTTT CASSPLGSRVNTEAFF
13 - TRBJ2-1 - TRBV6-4 TGTGCCAGCAGGGGCGGGCCAAGCAATGAGCAGTTCTTC CASRGGPSNEQFF